This entry lists 3 T cell receptor beta chains sequenced from one sample in a study of cytomegalovirus exposure and HLA in healthy donors (dated by TCRdb to between 2016 and 2019). Library method: the immunoSEQ multiplex PCR assay. A mixture of 60 forward primers for TCR Vbeta segments and 13 reverse primers for TCR Jbeta segments was used in the multiplex PCR. TCRdb mirrors the immuneACCESS table, restricted to in-frame sequences. Some clones are absent from its copies; in checked studies, under half trace to an unresolved V gene, and the reason for the others is unknown. For this sample the table gives approximately 110,000 clones, of which 77% were detected only once. Together, the top ten hold roughly 12% of the sample. Material for sequencing was PBMCs. The source is a woman in her thirties or forties in good health and CMV-seropositive.

The genes are TRBV7-9 and TRBJ2-1, with D possibly matching TRBD2 (5 bases). The CDR3 runs 17 residues. V lost 5 bases to trimming and J lost 0 bases, with 17 bases between them. CDR1 and CDR2 (germline): SEHNR, FQNEAQ (reference sequence). CDR3 nucleotide sequence: TGTGCCAGCAGCCCCCTCGGGAAGCGGAGCTCCTACAATGAGCAGTTCTTC. Translation: CASSPLGKRSSYNEQFF.

This clone was seen only a few times. V and J are TRBV28 and TRBJ2-1; 7 positions match TRBD2. The germline gives CDR1 MDHEN, CDR2 SYDVKM. The CDR3 totals 15 residues. Trimming at V came to 5 bases and at J to 5 bases, leaving 9 bases not matched to a gene. The DNA of the CDR3 is TGTGCCAGCAGTGAAGCGGGAAATCGTAACAATGAGCAGTTCTTC. Translated, it gives CASSEAGNRNNEQFF.

The chain couples TRBV6-5 to TRBJ2-5; 11 bases fit TRBD2. The assigned J gene may be wrong: the sequence end matches TRBJ2-7 better. CDR3 length: 15 amino acids. The germline CDR1 and CDR2 sequences are MNHEY and SVGAGI. DNA of the CDR3: TGTGCCAGCAGTCAACCTAGCGGGGGGACCTACGAGCAGTACTTC. Its protein product is CASSQPSGGTYEQYF.